Detailed here is one TCR beta chain. The sample comes from a study of blood T cell repertoires in COVID-19. Study at large: Both acute and convalescent COVID-19 samples were obtained from the United States, Italy and Spain. Nucleic acid was either cDNA or gDNA, and it came from T cells, B-cell-depleted T cells, or PBMCs.

Germline CDR1 reads MNHEY; CDR2 reads SVGAGI. V lost 3 bases, J lost 8 bases, and 17 bases lay in between. This CDR3 spans 15 amino acids. Source study methods: From reference gene primer amplification, estimates of nucleated cell counts were derived. Measured with immunoSEQ multiplex PCR; TCRdb has only the in-frame clones, and not every one. V and J calls plus clone size are reproduced from that table; the DNA served to infer D and trimming. There are approximately 300,000 clones in the sample; 80% to 90% occur only once, and approximately 4.2% lies in the top ten. The V gene is TRBV6-5, the J gene TRBJ2-1; tentatively, D is TRBD1 (6 bases). This receptor was taken from a man aged 40-50 years with acute or convalescent COVID-19. Sequences were obtained from peripheral blood. CDR3 sequence: CASSYEHRAGDEQFF. The CDR3 DNA sequence: TGTGCCAGCAGTTATGAACACAGGGCTGGGGATGAGCAGTTCTTC.